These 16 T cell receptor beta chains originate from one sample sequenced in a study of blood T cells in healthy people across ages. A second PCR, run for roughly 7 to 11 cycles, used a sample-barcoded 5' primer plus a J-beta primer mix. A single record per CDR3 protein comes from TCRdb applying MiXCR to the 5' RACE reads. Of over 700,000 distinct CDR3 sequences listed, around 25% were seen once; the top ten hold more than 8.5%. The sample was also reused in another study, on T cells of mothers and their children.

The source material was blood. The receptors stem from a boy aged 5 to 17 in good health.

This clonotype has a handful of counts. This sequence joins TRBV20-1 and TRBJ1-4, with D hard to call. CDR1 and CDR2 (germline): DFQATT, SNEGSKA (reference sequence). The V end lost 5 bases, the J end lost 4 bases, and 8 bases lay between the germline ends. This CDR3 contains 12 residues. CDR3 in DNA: TGCAGTGCTCGGGCCTTTAATGAAAAACTGTTTTTT. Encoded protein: CSARAFNEKLFF.

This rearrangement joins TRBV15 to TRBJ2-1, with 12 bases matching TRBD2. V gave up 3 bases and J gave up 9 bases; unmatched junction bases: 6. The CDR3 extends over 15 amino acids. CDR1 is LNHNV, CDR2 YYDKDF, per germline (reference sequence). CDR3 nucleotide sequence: TGTGCCACCAGCAGTTCTAGCGGGGGGGAAGGTGAGCAGTTCTTC. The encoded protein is CATSSSSGGEGEQFF.

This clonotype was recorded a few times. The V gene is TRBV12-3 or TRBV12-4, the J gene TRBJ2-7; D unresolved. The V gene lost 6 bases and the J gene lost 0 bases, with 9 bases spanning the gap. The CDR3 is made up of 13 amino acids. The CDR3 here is CASSYTFSYEQYF. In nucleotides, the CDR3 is TGTGCCAGCAGCTACACCTTCTCCTACGAGCAGTACTTC.

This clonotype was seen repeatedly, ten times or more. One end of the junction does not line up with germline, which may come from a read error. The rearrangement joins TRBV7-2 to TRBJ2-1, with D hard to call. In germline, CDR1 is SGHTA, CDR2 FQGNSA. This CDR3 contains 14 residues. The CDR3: CASSLERGYNEQFF. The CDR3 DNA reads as TGTGCCAGCAGTTTAGAAAGAGGCTACAATGAGCAGTTCTTC.

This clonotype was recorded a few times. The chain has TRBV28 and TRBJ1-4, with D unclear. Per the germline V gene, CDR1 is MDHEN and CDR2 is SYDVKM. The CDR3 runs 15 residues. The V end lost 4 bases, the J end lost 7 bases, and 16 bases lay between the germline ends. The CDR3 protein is CASSSRGLNSEKLFF. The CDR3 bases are TGTGCCAGCAGTTCCCGCGGACTTAACAGTGAAAAACTGTTTTTT.

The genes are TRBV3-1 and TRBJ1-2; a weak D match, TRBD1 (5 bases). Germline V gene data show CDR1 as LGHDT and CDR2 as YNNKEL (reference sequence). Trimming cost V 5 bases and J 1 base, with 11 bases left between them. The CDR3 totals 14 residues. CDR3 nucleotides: TGTGCCAGCAGCTCTTTGGGGGATAACTATGGCTACACCTTC. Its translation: CASSSLGDNYGYTF. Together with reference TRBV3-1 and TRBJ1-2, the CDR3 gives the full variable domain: DTAVSQTPKYLVTQMGNDKSIKCEQNLGHDTMYWYKQDSKKFLKIMFSYNNKELIINETVPNRFSPKSPDKAHLNLHINSLELGDSAVYFCASSSLGDNYGYTFGSGTRLTVV.

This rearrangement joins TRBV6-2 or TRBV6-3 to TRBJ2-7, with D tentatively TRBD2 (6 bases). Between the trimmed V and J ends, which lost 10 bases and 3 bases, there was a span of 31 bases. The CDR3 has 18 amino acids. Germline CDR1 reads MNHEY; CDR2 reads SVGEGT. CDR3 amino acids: CATRPLDYRAGEVYEQYF. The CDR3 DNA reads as TGTGCCACCCGACCCCTTGACTATCGGGCCGGGGAGGTCTACGAGCAGTACTTC.

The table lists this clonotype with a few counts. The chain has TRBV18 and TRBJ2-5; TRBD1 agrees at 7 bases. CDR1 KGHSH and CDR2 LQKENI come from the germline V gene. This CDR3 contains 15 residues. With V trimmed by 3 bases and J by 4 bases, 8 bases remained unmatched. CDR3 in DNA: TGTGCCAGCTCACCTCGGGAAGGGGGCCGAGAGACCCAGTACTTC. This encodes CASSPREGGRETQYF.

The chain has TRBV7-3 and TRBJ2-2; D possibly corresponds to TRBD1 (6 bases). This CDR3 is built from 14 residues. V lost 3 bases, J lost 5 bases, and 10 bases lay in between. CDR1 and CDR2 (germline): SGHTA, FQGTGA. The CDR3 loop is CASSFWGPTGELFF. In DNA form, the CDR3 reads TGTGCCAGCAGCTTTTGGGGGCCGACCGGGGAGCTGTTTTTT.

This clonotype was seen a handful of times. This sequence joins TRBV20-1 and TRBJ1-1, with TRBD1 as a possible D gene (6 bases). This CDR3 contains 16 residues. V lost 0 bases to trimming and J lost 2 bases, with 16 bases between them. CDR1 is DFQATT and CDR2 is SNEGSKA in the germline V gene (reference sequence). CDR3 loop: CSARDFRGRPNTEAFF. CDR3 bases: TGCAGTGCTAGAGATTTCAGGGGCAGGCCAAACACTGAAGCTTTCTTT.

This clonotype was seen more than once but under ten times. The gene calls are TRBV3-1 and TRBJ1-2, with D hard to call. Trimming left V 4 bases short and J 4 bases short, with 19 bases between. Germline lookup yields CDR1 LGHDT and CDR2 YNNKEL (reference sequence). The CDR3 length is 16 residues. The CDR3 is CASSRVFRTGSYGYTF. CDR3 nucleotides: TGTGCCAGCAGCCGAGTTTTTCGAACGGGCTCCTATGGCTACACCTTC.

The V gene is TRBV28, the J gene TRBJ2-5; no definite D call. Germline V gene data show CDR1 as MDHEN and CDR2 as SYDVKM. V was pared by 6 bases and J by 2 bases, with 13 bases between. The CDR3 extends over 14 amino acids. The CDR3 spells CASRPTKAQETQYF. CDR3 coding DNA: TGTGCCAGCAGGCCTACAAAGGCACAAGAGACCCAGTACTTC.

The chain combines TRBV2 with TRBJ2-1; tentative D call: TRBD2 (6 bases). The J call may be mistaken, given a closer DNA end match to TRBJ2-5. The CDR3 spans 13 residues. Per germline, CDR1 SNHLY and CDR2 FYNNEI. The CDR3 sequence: CASGWDLQETQYF. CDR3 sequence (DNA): TGTGCCAGCGGGTGGGACTTACAAGAGACCCAGTACTTC.

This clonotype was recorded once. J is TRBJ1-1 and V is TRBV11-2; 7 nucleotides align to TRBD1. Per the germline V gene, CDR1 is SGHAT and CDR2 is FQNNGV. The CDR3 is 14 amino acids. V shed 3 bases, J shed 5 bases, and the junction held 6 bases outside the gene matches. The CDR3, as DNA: TGTGCCAGCAGCTTCAAGGGGGCCGAGACTGAAGCTTTCTTT. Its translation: CASSFKGAETEAFF. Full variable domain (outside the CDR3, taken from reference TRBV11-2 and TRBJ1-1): EAGVAQSPRYKIIEKRQSVAFWCNPISGHATLYWYQQILGQGPKLLIQFQNNGVVDDSQLPKDRFSAERLKGVDSTLKIQPAKLEDSAVYLCASSFKGAETEAFFGQGTRLTVV.

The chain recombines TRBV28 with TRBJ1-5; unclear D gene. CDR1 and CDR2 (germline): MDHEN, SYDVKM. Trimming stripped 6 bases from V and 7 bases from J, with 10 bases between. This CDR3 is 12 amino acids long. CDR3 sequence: CASSLQRQPQHF. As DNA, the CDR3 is TGTGCCAGCAGCCTCCAACGCCAGCCCCAGCATTTT.

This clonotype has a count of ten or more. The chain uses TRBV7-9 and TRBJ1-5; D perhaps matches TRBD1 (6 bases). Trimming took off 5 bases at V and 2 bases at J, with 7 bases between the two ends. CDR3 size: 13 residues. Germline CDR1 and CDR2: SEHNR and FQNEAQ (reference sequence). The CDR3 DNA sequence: TGTGCCAGCAGCAGACAGGGCAATCAGCCCCAGCATTTT. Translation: CASSRQGNQPQHF. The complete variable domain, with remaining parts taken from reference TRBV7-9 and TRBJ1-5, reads DTGVSQNPRHKITKRGQNVTFRCDPISEHNRLYWYRQTLGQGPEFLTYFQNEAQLEKSRLLSDRFSAERPKGSFSTLEIQRTEQGDSAMYLCASSRQGNQPQHFGDGTRLSIL.